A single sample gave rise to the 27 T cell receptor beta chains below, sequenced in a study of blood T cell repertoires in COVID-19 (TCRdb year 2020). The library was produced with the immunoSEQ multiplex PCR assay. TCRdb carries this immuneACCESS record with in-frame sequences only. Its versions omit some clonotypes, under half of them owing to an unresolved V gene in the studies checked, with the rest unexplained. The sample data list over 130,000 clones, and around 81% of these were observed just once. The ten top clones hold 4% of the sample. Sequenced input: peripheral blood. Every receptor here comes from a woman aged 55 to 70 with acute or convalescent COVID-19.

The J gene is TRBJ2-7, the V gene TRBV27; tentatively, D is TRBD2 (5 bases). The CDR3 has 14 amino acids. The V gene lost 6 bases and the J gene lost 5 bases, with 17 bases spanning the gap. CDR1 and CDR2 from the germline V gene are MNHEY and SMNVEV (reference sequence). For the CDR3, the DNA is TGTGCCAGCAGGTCCCCCCGGGAATTCCACGAGCAGTACTTC. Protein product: CASRSPREFHEQYF.

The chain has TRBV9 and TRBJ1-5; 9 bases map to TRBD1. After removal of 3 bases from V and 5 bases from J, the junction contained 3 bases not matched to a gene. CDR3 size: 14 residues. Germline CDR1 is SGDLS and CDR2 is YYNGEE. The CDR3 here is CASSGQGVDQPQHF. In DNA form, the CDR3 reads TGTGCCAGCAGCGGACAGGGGGTAGATCAGCCCCAGCATTTT.

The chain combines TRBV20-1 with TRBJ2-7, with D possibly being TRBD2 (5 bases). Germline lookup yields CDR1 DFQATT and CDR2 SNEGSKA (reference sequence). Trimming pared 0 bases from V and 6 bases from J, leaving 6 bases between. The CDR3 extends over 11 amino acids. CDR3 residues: CSARDEGEQYF. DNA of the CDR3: TGCAGTGCTAGAGATGAGGGCGAGCAGTACTTC.

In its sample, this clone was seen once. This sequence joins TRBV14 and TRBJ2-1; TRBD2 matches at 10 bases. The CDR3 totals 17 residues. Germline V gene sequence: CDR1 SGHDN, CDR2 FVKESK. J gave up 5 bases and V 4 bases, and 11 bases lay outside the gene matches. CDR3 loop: CASSRSAGLAVDNEQFF. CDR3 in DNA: TGTGCCAGCAGCCGATCGGCTGGACTAGCGGTAGACAATGAGCAGTTCTTC. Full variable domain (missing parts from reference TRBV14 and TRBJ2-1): EAGVTQFPSHSVIEKGQTVTLRCDPISGHDNLYWYRRVMGKEIKFLLHFVKESKQDESGMPNNRFLAERTGGTYSTLKVQPAELEDSGVYFCASSRSAGLAVDNEQFFGPGTRLTVL.

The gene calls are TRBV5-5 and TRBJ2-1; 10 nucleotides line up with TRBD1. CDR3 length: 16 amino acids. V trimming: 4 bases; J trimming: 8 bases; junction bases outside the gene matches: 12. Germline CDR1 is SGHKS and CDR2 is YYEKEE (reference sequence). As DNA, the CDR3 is TGTGCCAGCAGCACCGCGCGGACAGGGGGGGGCGATGAGCAGTTCTTC. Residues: CASSTARTGGGDEQFF.

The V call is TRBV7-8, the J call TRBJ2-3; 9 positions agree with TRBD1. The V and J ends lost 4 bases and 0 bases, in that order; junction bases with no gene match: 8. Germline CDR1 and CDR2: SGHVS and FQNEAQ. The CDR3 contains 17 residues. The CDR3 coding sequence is TGTGCCAGCAGCTCATACGCCGGGACAGGGAGCACAGATACGCAGTATTTT. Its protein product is CASSSYAGTGSTDTQYF.

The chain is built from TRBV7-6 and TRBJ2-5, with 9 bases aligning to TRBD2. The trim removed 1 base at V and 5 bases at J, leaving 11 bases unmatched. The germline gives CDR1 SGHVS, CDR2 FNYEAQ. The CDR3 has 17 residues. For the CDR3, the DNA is TGTGCCAGCAGCTTAGGAGCGCTAGCGGGATATCGGGAGACCCAGTACTTC. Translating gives CASSLGALAGYRETQYF.

The CDR3 region is CAISDDRETQYF. As DNA, the CDR3 is TGTGCCATCAGTGATGATCGGGAGACCCAGTACTTC. The V and J genes are TRBV10-3 and TRBJ2-5; D ambiguous. Germline loops: CDR1 ENHRY, CDR2 SYGVKD. V was shortened by 3 bases and J by 5 bases, with 7 bases between the two germline ends. The CDR3 is made up of 12 amino acids.

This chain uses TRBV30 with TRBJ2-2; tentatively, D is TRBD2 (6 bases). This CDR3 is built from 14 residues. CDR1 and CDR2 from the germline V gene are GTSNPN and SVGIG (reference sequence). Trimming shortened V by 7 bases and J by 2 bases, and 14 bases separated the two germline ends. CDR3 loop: CAYSPGTNTGELFF. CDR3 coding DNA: TGTGCCTACTCACCCGGGACTAACACCGGGGAGCTGTTTTTT. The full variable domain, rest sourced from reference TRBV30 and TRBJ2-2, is SQTIHQWPATLVQPVGSPLSLECTVEGTSNPNLYWYRQAAGRGLQLLFYSVGIGQISSEVPQNLSASRPQDRQFILSSKKLLLSDSGFYLCAYSPGTNTGELFFGEGSRLTVL.

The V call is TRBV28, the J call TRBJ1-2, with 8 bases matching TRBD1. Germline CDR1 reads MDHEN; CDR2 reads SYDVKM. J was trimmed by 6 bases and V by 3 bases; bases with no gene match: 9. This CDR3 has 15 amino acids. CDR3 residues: CASSLLDRGVDGYTF. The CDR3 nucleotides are TGTGCCAGCAGTTTGCTCGACAGGGGAGTGGATGGCTACACCTTC.

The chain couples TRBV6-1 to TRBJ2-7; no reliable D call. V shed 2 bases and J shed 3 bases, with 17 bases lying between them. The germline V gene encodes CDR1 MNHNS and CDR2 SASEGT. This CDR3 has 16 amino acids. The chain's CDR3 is CASSEMSGEYVYEQYF. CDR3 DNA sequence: TGTGCCAGCAGTGAAATGTCCGGAGAGTATGTCTACGAGCAGTACTTC.

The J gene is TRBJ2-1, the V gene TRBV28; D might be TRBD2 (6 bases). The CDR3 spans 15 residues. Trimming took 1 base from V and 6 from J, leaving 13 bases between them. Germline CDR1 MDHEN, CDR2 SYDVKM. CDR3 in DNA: TGTGCCAGCAGTTTATCGGGGACTCCTACCAATGAGCAGTTCTTC. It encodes CASSLSGTPTNEQFF. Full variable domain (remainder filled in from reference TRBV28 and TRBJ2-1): DVKVTQSSRYLVKRTGEKVFLECVQDMDHENMFWYRQDPGLGLRLIYFSYDVKMKEKGDIPEGYSVSREKKERFSLILESASTNQTSMYLCASSLSGTPTNEQFFGPGTRLTVL.

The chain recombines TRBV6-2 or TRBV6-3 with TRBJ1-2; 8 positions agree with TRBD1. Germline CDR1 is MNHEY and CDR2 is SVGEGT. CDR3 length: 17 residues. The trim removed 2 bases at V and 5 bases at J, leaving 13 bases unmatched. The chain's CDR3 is CASSYKTGDVGLYGYTF. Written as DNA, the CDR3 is TGTGCCAGCAGTTACAAGACAGGGGACGTAGGACTTTATGGCTACACCTTC.

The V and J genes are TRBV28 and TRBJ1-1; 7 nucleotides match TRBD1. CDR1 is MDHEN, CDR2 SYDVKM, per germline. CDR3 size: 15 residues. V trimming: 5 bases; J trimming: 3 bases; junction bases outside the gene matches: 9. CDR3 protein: CASSPAGTVYTEAFF. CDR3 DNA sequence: TGTGCCAGCAGTCCGGCCGGGACAGTTTACACTGAAGCTTTCTTT.

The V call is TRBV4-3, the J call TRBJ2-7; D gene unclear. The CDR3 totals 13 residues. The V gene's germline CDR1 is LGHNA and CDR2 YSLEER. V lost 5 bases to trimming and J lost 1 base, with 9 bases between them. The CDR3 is CASSSDRSYEQYF. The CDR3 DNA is TGCGCCAGCAGCTCTGATAGATCCTACGAGCAGTACTTC.

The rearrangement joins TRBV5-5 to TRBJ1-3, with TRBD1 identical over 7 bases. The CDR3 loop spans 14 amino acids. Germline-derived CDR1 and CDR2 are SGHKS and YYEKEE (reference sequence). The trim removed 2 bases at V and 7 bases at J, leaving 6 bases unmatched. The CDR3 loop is CASSFRQGGNTIYF. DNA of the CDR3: TGTGCCAGCAGCTTCCGACAGGGAGGTAACACCATATATTTT.

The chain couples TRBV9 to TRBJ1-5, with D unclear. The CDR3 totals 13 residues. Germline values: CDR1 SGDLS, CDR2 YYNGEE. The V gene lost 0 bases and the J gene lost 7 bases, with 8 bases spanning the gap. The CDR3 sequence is CASSVATGQPQHF. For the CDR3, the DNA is TGTGCCAGCAGCGTAGCTACGGGGCAGCCCCAGCATTTT.

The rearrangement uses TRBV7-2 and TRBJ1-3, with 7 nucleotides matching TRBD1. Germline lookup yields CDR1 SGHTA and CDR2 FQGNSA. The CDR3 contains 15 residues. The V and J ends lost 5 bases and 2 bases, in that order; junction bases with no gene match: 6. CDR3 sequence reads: CASSPGQPAGNTIYF. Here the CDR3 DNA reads TGTGCCAGCAGCCCGGGACAGCCCGCTGGAAACACCATATATTTT.

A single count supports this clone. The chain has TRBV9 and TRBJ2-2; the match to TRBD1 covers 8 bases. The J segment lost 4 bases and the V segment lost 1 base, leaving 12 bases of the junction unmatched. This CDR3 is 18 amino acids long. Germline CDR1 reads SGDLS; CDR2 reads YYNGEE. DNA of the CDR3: TGTGCCAGCAGCGTAACCTCCTTTACAGGGGGGCCCACCGGGGAGCTGTTTTTT. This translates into CASSVTSFTGGPTGELFF.

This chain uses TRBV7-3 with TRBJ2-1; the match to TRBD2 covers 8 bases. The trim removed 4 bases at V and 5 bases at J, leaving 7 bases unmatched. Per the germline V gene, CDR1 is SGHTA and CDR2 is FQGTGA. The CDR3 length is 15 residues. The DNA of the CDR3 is TGTGCCAGCAGCTCAGCGGGAGACGCCCACAATGAGCAGTTCTTC. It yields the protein CASSSAGDAHNEQFF.

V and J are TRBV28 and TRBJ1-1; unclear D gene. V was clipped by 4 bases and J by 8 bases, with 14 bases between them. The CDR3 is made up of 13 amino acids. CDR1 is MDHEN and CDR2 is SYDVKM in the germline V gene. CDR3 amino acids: CASSSPNSLEAFF. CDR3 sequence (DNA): TGTGCCAGCAGTTCGCCCAACAGCTTGGAAGCTTTCTTT.

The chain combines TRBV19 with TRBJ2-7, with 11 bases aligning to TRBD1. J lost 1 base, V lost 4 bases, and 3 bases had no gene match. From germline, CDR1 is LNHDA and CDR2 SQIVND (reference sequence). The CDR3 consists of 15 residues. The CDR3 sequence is CASSTGTGGSYEQYF. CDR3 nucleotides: TGTGCCAGTAGTACCGGGACAGGGGGGTCCTACGAGCAGTACTTC.

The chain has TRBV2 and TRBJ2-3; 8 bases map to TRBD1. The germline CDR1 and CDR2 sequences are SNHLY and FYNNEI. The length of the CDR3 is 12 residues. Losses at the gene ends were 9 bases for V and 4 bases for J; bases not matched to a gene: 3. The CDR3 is CASSRGPDTQYF. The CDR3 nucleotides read TGTGCCAGTTCCAGGGGGCCAGATACGCAGTATTTT.

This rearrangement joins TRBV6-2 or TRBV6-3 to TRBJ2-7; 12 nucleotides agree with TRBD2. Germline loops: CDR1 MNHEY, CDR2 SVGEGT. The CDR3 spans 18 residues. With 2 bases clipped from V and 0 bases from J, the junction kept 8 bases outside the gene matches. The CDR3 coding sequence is TGTGCCAGCAGTTACGAGAGTGGACTAGCGGGATCCTCCTACGAGCAGTACTTC. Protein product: CASSYESGLAGSSYEQYF.

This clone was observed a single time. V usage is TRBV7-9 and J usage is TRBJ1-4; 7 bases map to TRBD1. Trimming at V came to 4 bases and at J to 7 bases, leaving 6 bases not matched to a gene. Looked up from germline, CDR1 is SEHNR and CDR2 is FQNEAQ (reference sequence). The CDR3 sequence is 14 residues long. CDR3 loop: CASSSQGGLEKLFF. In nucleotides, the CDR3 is TGTGCCAGCAGCTCCCAGGGGGGTCTTGAAAAACTGTTTTTT. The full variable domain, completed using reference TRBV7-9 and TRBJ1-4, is DTGVSQNPRHKITKRGQNVTFRCDPISEHNRLYWYRQTLGQGPEFLTYFQNEAQLEKSRLLSDRFSAERPKGSFSTLEIQRTEQGDSAMYLCASSSQGGLEKLFFGSGTQLSVL.

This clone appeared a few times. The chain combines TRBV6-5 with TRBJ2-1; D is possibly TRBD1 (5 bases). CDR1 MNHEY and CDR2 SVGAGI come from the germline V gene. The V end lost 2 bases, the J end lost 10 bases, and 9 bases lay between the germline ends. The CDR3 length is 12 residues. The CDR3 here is CASSYQGLEQFF. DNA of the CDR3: TGTGCCAGCAGTTACCAGGGTCTGGAGCAGTTCTTC.

CDR3 bases: TGTGCCAGTAGTGTGTTAGCGGGAGGCGCCAATGAGCAGTTCTTC. This sequence encodes CASSVLAGGANEQFF. V usage is TRBV19 and J usage is TRBJ2-1, with 10 nucleotides matching TRBD2. The CDR3 runs 15 residues. Per the germline V gene, CDR1 is LNHDA and CDR2 is SQIVND (reference sequence). The J segment lost 6 bases and the V segment lost 5 bases, leaving 7 bases of the junction unmatched.